Sequencing of this T cell receptor beta chain was carried out in a study of T-cell reconstitution after alpha-beta-depleted transplantation in children. Preparation of the TCRbeta library involved a method that used unique molecular identifiers. From the PCR reads, TCRdb called clonotypes with MiXCR, one entry per CDR3 protein. The sample yields 600,000 to 800,000 distinct CDR3 sequences, around 12% seen once. A note on this clonotype: A junction boundary mismatches the germline segment, possibly from a read error.

Germline loops: CDR1 MNHEY, CDR2 SVGAGI. This CDR3 spans 14 amino acids. V is TRBV6-5 and J is TRBJ2-5, with D uncertain. The TCR was taken from a girl under 10 years old with congenital amegakaryocytic thrombocytopenia, due to receive a stem cell transplant. The sequencing here drew on PBMCs, taken before TCRalphabeta/CD19-depleted stem cell transplant. CDR3 sequence reads: CGSSYPMGQETQYF. The CDR3 DNA reads as TGTGGCAGCAGTTACCCGATGGGGCAAGAGACCCAGTACTTC.